Given below is one TCR beta chain in context. What it binds is not known. Both 60 Vbeta primers and 13 Jbeta primers went into the PCR. Only in-frame clones appear in the TCRdb table, and some are missing; sequencing was by immunoSEQ multiplex PCR. This table holds roughly 180,000 clones, roughly 84% found once. This record belongs to a study of cytomegalovirus exposure and HLA in healthy donors. Across the study: Caucasian-associated ancestry cluster membership applied to about four fifths of some 400 genotyped donors.

The CDR3 totals 12 residues. With 5 bases removed from V and 2 bases from J, the gap between germline ends came to 10 bases. Germline V CDR1 and CDR2: SQVTM, ANQGSEA. Whole-study findings and limits: It was 150 to 200 TCR beta chains that were listed as cytomegalovirus-associated. Common viral pathogens were later found to be apparently linked to several of the most significant clusters.

This receptor was identified in a man aged 25-40 years in good health and CMV-seronegative. The chain couples TRBV29-1 to TRBJ2-7; D possibly corresponds to TRBD1 (6 bases). The sample comprised PBMCs. The CDR3 protein is CSVTGQTYEQYF. For the CDR3, the DNA is TGCAGCGTTACTGGACAGACCTACGAGCAGTACTTC.